Shown below are 22 T cell receptor beta chains from a single sample sequenced in a study of radiation and T cells in renal cell carcinoma. Measured with immunoSEQ multiplex PCR; TCRdb has only the in-frame clones, and not every one. The sample has roughly 120,000 clones; 80% to 90% are singletons. Regarding time point: blood 2 weeks post-SBRT. Described treatment: 15 Gy SBRT to primary tumor, nephrectomy 4 weeks later. The input for sequencing was blood, taken from a patient whose treatment included radiotherapy and nephrectomy. The source of these receptors is a woman aged 60-70 years with renal cell carcinoma.

The chain combines TRBV5-5 with TRBJ1-1; D not certain. Germline V gives CDR1 SGHKS, CDR2 YYEKEE (reference sequence). The length of the CDR3 is 15 residues. Trimming shortened V by 1 base and J by 1 base, and 11 bases separated the two germline ends. The CDR3 loop is CASSLLSSPNTEAFF. CDR3 nucleotides: TGTGCCAGCAGCTTGTTATCGTCCCCGAACACTGAAGCTTTCTTT.

This clone was recorded a few times. The CDR3 nucleotides read TGCGCCAGCAGTTGGGGAGTGGGTCACACTGAAGCTTTCTTT. Protein: CASSWGVGHTEAFF. The chain links TRBV10-2 to TRBJ1-1; unclear D gene. The V gene lost 5 bases and the J gene lost 3 bases, with 13 bases spanning the gap. The V gene's germline CDR1 is WSHSY and CDR2 SAAADI. This CDR3 comprises 14 residues.

In its sample, this clone was seen once. This chain uses TRBV28 with TRBJ1-5; 9 bases line up with TRBD1. V shed 5 bases and J 4 bases; nucleotides not matched to a gene: 9. From germline, CDR1 is MDHEN and CDR2 SYDVKM. The CDR3 is made up of 16 amino acids. CDR3 in amino acids: CASSTAGTGNNQPQHF. CDR3 in DNA: TGTGCCAGCAGTACAGCCGGGACAGGGAATAATCAGCCCCAGCATTTT. The full variable domain, its missing parts supplied by reference TRBV28 and TRBJ1-5, is DVKVTQSSRYLVKRTGEKVFLECVQDMDHENMFWYRQDPGLGLRLIYFSYDVKMKEKGDIPEGYSVSREKKERFSLILESASTNQTSMYLCASSTAGTGNNQPQHFGDGTRLSIL.

V usage is TRBV7-6 and J usage is TRBJ1-1; 8 nucleotides agree with TRBD1. The CDR3 sequence is 15 residues long. Unmatched junction bases numbered 4, after V lost 0 bases and J lost 4 bases. Germline CDR1 and CDR2: SGHVS and FNYEAQ. The CDR3 sequence is CASSLAEGTGTEAFF. The CDR3 DNA follows: TGTGCCAGCAGCTTAGCGGAAGGGACAGGCACTGAAGCTTTCTTT.

The gene calls are TRBV6-4 and TRBJ2-5; TRBD2 matches at 11 bases. From germline, CDR1 is MRHNA and CDR2 SNTAGT. The CDR3 covers 18 residues. V shed 8 bases and J 3 bases; nucleotides not matched to a gene: 17. CDR3 sequence reads: CASWDRGSTSGMEETQYF. CDR3 bases: TGTGCCAGCTGGGATAGGGGTTCGACTAGCGGGATGGAAGAGACCCAGTACTTC.

The V gene is TRBV29-1, the J gene TRBJ1-2, with D unclear. Deletions cut 0 bases from V and 5 bases from J, with 4 bases between. The CDR3 runs to 11 residues. In germline, CDR1 is SQVTM, CDR2 ANQGSEA. The CDR3 DNA sequence: TGCAGCGTTGAAGATGGGTATGGCTACACCTTC. Amino acid sequence: CSVEDGYGYTF.

V usage is TRBV19 and J usage is TRBJ1-5, with D perhaps TRBD1 (6 bases). CDR1 and CDR2 (germline): LNHDA, SQIVND (reference sequence). This CDR3 has 14 residues. V lost 1 base and J lost 3, with 7 bases in between. Here the CDR3 DNA reads TGTGCCAGTAGTATAGCAGGGGTCAATCAGCCCCAGCATTTT. Translation: CASSIAGVNQPQHF.

V and J are TRBV11-2 and TRBJ1-3; perhaps TRBD1 as D (6 bases). Trimming took off 5 bases at V and 0 bases at J, with 8 bases between the two ends. The CDR3 runs 14 residues. Germline V CDR1 and CDR2: SGHAT, FQNNGV. CDR3 loop: CASSRTVSGNTIYF. CDR3 nucleotide sequence: TGTGCCAGCAGCCGGACAGTCTCTGGAAACACCATATATTTT.

V usage is TRBV7-2 and J usage is TRBJ2-5; D not certain. Germline CDR1 reads SGHTA; CDR2 reads FQGNSA. Trimming shortened V by 6 bases and J by 4 bases, and 6 bases separated the two germline ends. This CDR3 is built from 11 residues. CDR3 sequence: CASRIVETQYF. DNA for the CDR3: TGTGCCAGCAGGATAGTAGAGACCCAGTACTTC. Filled out from reference TRBV7-2 and TRBJ2-5, the complete variable domain reads GAGVSQSPSNKVTEKGKDVELRCDPISGHTALYWYRQSLGQGLEFLIYFQGNSAPDKSGLPSDRFSAERTGGSVSTLTIQRTQQEDSAVYLCASRIVETQYFGPGTRLLVL.

This clone occurred once. This sequence joins TRBV5-1 and TRBJ2-7; D is unresolved. The CDR3 totals 12 residues. Looked up from germline, CDR1 is SGHRS and CDR2 is YFSETQ. Trimming cost V 4 bases and J 3 bases, with 8 bases left between them. CDR3 amino acids: CASSGFGYEQYF. The DNA of the CDR3 is TGCGCCAGCAGCGGCTTCGGCTACGAGCAGTACTTC.

This clone was seen just once. The chain couples TRBV6-4 to TRBJ1-1; 9 bases are shared with TRBD1. CDR3 size: 15 residues. In germline, CDR1 is MRHNA, CDR2 SNTAGT. V was pared by 6 bases and J by 4 bases, with 9 bases of the junction left unmatched. CDR3 bases: TGTGCCAGCAGCTCAGGACAGGGGTCGCGCACTGAAGCTTTCTTT. This encodes CASSSGQGSRTEAFF.

The V gene is TRBV10-3, the J gene TRBJ2-7; 9 bases align to TRBD1. The CDR3 contains 15 residues. Trimming removed 0 bases from V and 6 bases from J; junction bases left unmatched: 6. Germline V gene lookup returns CDR1 ENHRY and CDR2 SYGVKD. The CDR3 nucleotides are TGTGCCATCAGTGAGTCGATCGGGACAGGGAGCGAGCAGTACTTC. Encoded protein: CAISESIGTGSEQYF.

The chain uses TRBV5-1 and TRBJ1-3; TRBD1 aligns across 11 bases. CDR1 is SGHRS and CDR2 is YFSETQ in the germline V gene. CDR3 length: 13 residues. With V trimmed by 6 bases and J by 8 bases, 4 bases remained unmatched. The CDR3 DNA reads TGCGCCAGCACAAAGGGACAGGGGGACACCATATATTTT. This translates into CASTKGQGDTIYF.

This chain joins TRBV5-5 and TRBJ1-2; unclear D gene. The germline gives CDR1 SGHKS, CDR2 YYEKEE (reference sequence). With 4 bases removed from V and 3 bases from J, the gap between germline ends came to 16 bases. The length of the CDR3 is 15 residues. The CDR3: CASSSDRWVDYGYTF. CDR3 bases: TGTGCCAGCAGCAGTGATCGGTGGGTGGACTATGGCTACACCTTC.

The chain joins TRBV2 to TRBJ2-7; no firm D call. Germline V gives CDR1 SNHLY, CDR2 FYNNEI. The CDR3 is 13 residues long. The V end lost 1 base, the J end lost 3 bases, and 7 bases lay between the germline ends. This chain's CDR3 is CASSEGFGYEQYF. The CDR3 nucleotides are TGTGCCAGCAGTGAAGGTTTCGGCTACGAGCAGTACTTC.

The sample holds one count of this clone. CDR3 coding DNA: TGTGCCAGCAGTCCATACCTACAGGGGGCGAATTCACCCCTCCACTTT. This translates into CASSPYLQGANSPLHF. The chain combines TRBV27 with TRBJ1-6, with 9 bases aligning to TRBD1. CDR3 length: 16 amino acids. V lost 5 bases to trimming and J lost 7 bases; unmatched junction nucleotides: 9. CDR1 MNHEY and CDR2 SMNVEV come from the germline V gene (reference sequence).

The genes are TRBV6-1 and TRBJ2-7, with D unresolved. The CDR3 is made up of 13 amino acids. V was trimmed by 6 bases and J by 4 bases, leaving 13 bases between them. The germline V gene has CDR1 MNHNS and CDR2 SASEGT. The CDR3 DNA sequence: TGTGCCAGCAGGGCCCCCGACCTTTACGAGCAGTACTTC. Its translation is CASRAPDLYEQYF.

This chain uses TRBV7-9 with TRBJ2-7, with D possibly TRBD1 on 6 matching bases. The CDR3 spans 14 residues. With 4 bases removed from V and 3 bases from J, the gap between germline ends came to 13 bases. The germline gives CDR1 SEHNR, CDR2 FQNEAQ (reference sequence). CDR3 sequence reads: CASSSSGTSYEQYF. The CDR3 DNA sequence: TGTGCCAGCAGCTCATCCGGGACAAGCTACGAGCAGTACTTC.

The chain combines TRBV5-1 with TRBJ1-2, with a weak D call TRBD1 (5 bases). Trimming removed 0 bases at V and 8 bases at J, with 26 bases between. Germline lookup yields CDR1 SGHRS and CDR2 YFSETQ. This CDR3 has 18 amino acids. The DNA for the CDR3 is TGCGCCAGCAGCTTGGCCCCCCTTGGGGGGACGGAAGGCTTGGGCTACACCTTC. Translation gives CASSLAPLGGTEGLGYTF.

The V call is TRBV15, the J call TRBJ1-2, with a tentative D call TRBD1 (6 bases). The CDR3 covers 14 residues. Deletions cut 6 bases from V and 7 bases from J, with 18 bases between. The germline gives CDR1 LNHNV, CDR2 YYDKDF (reference sequence). The CDR3 sequence: CATRWGADTGGYTF. Written as DNA, the CDR3 is TGTGCCACCAGGTGGGGGGCGGACACTGGTGGCTACACCTTC.

This clone was detected only a few times. The rearrangement joins TRBV2 to TRBJ1-2, with unresolved D. The CDR3 is made up of 12 amino acids. The germline CDR1 and CDR2 sequences are SNHLY and FYNNEI. Trimming shortened V by 5 bases and J by 6 bases, and 10 bases separated the two germline ends. CDR3 sequence (DNA): TGTGCCAGCAGTATGAGTGGGAATGGCTACACCTTC. Protein: CASSMSGNGYTF.

This clone was detected only once. Additional DNA sequences in this sample encode the identical CDR3. V gene TRBV5-1 combines with J gene TRBJ1-4, with 7 nucleotides matching TRBD1. The CDR3 has 14 residues. Trimming at V came to 2 bases and at J to 8 bases, leaving 6 bases not matched to a gene. CDR1 is SGHRS and CDR2 is YFSETQ in the germline V gene. The CDR3 loop is CASSLGTGEEKLFF. CDR3 in DNA: TGCGCCAGCAGCTTAGGTACAGGGGAAGAAAAACTGTTTTTT.